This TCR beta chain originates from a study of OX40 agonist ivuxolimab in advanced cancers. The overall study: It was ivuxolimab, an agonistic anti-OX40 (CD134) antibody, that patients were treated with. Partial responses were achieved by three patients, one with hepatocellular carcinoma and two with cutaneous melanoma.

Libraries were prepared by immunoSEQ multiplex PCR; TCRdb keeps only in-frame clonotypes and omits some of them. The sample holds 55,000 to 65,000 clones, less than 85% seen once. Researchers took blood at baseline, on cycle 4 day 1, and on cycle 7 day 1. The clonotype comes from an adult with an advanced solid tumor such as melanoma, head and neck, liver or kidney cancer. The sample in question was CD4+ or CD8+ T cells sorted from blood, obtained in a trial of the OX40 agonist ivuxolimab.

For the CDR3, the DNA is TGCGCCAGCAGTGGTAGCCTAATTATGGCTGAGCAGTTCTTC. It encodes CASSGSLIMAEQFF. The chain recombines TRBV5-1 with TRBJ2-1; D remains unclear. Trimming cost V 5 bases and J 9 bases, with 18 bases left between them. From germline, CDR1 is SGHRS and CDR2 YFSETQ. The length of the CDR3 is 14 residues.